The 19 T cell receptor beta chains given below trace back to one sample, sequenced in a study of blood T cell repertoires in COVID-19. The assay was immunoSEQ multiplex PCR, and TCRdb's table has in-frame clones only and misses some. The table includes more than 110,000 clones, around 87% detected once. Source material: peripheral blood. These receptors were collected from a human donor in a cohort sampled during active COVID-19.

The genes are TRBV28 and TRBJ2-7, with 7 nucleotides matching TRBD1. The CDR3 loop spans 16 amino acids. CDR1 is MDHEN and CDR2 is SYDVKM in the germline V gene. V lost 5 bases and J lost 0; bases outside the gene matches: 10. The CDR3 is CASSMGTATSSYEQYF. The CDR3 DNA follows: TGTGCCAGCAGTATGGGGACAGCCACAAGCTCCTACGAGCAGTACTTC.

The V call is TRBV19, the J call TRBJ2-5; 9 bases match TRBD1. J was trimmed by 4 bases and V by 6 bases; bases with no gene match: 6. From germline, CDR1 is LNHDA and CDR2 SQIVND (reference sequence). The CDR3 contains 14 residues. CDR3 protein: CASSPDRGRETQYF. The DNA for the CDR3 is TGTGCCAGTAGCCCGGACAGGGGTCGAGAGACCCAGTACTTC.

The chain is built from TRBV5-6 and TRBJ1-6, with 9 bases identical to TRBD1. This CDR3 contains 14 residues. Germline loops: CDR1 SGHDT, CDR2 YYEEEE. With V trimmed by 1 base and J by 10 bases, 3 bases remained unmatched. The CDR3 is CASSLWDRASPLHF. The CDR3 coding sequence is TGTGCCAGCAGCTTGTGGGACAGGGCCTCACCCCTCCACTTT.

The V gene is TRBV30, the J gene TRBJ1-2; D is possibly TRBD1 (6 bases). The CDR3 has 13 residues. V gave up 3 bases and J gave up 2 bases, with 10 bases separating them. Germline V gives CDR1 GTSNPN, CDR2 SVGIG (reference sequence). The CDR3: CAWSRDTNYGYTF. The CDR3 nucleotides read TGTGCCTGGAGCCGGGACACCAACTATGGCTACACCTTC.

The chain has TRBV5-1 and TRBJ1-6; TRBD1 aligns across 9 bases. This CDR3 is 16 amino acids long. J gave up 8 bases and V 2 bases, and 8 bases lay outside the gene matches. Germline CDR1 and CDR2: SGHRS and YFSETQ. As DNA, the CDR3 is TGCGCCAGCAGCTTAACAGGGGGCGGCTTAGATTCACCCCTCCACTTT. Translation gives CASSLTGGGLDSPLHF.

As for this clone: In the same sample, other DNA sequences code for this CDR3. This sequence joins TRBV5-1 and TRBJ2-2, with no clear D. CDR1 SGHRS and CDR2 YFSETQ come from the germline V gene. Trimming shortened V by 0 bases and J by 2 bases, and 5 bases separated the two germline ends. The CDR3 spans 14 residues. This CDR3 is CASSLAVNTGELFF. CDR3 DNA sequence: TGCGCCAGCAGCTTGGCCGTAAACACCGGGGAGCTGTTTTTT.

This chain links TRBV29-1 with TRBJ2-1, with a weak D call TRBD1 (6 bases). The CDR3 spans 13 residues. V shed 8 bases and J shed 4 bases, with 15 bases lying between them. Germline V gives CDR1 SQVTM, CDR2 ANQGSEA. The CDR3 loop is CSSTGLAYNEQFF. The CDR3 DNA follows: TGCAGCTCGACAGGTCTCGCATACAATGAGCAGTTCTTC.

The chain recombines TRBV4-1 with TRBJ2-1; 13 positions agree with TRBD2. There are 16 residues in the CDR3. With V trimmed by 5 bases and J by 4 bases, 5 bases remained unmatched. The germline V gene has CDR1 MGHRA and CDR2 YSYEKL. CDR3 residues: CASSRTSGSVYNEQFF. CDR3 coding DNA: TGCGCCAGCAGCAGGACTAGCGGGAGCGTGTACAATGAGCAGTTCTTC.

V gene TRBV6-5 combines with J gene TRBJ2-1; the match to TRBD2 covers 7 bases. CDR3 size: 14 residues. V was clipped by 6 bases and J by 9 bases; unmatched bases: 11. Germline values: CDR1 MNHEY, CDR2 SVGAGI. CDR3 bases: TGTGCCAGCAGCGAGGGAGGGCAAATTGGTGAGCAGTTCTTC. Translation gives CASSEGGQIGEQFF.

The V gene is TRBV2, the J gene TRBJ2-2, with D tentatively TRBD1 (5 bases). V lost 5 bases and J lost 5, with 12 bases in between. Germline values: CDR1 SNHLY, CDR2 FYNNEI. The CDR3 runs 14 residues. The DNA for the CDR3 is TGTGCCAGCAGTAGGACATTTACTACCGGGGAGCTGTTTTTT. It is translated as CASSRTFTTGELFF.

The chain uses TRBV5-5 and TRBJ1-1; D is unclear. This CDR3 contains 18 residues. The germline V gene has CDR1 SGHKS and CDR2 YYEKEE (reference sequence). Trimming pared 2 bases from V and 6 bases from J, leaving 26 bases between. CDR3 residues: CASSFLWATVNQRSEAFF. As DNA, the CDR3 is TGTGCCAGCAGCTTTCTGTGGGCCACAGTCAACCAGCGGTCTGAAGCTTTCTTT.

The J gene is TRBJ1-6, the V gene TRBV5-1; no definite D call. The germline gives CDR1 SGHRS, CDR2 YFSETQ. Trimming stripped 3 bases from V and 10 bases from J, with 23 bases between. CDR3 length equals 17 residues. CDR3 sequence reads: CASSWAGISGSRSPLHF. The CDR3 bases are TGCGCCAGCAGCTGGGCGGGGATTTCAGGATCGAGATCACCCCTCCACTTT. The full variable domain, with the rest looked up from reference TRBV5-1 and TRBJ1-6, is KAGVTQTPRYLIKTRGQQVTLSCSPISGHRSVSWYQQTPGQGLQFLFEYFSETQRNKGNFPGRFSGRQFSNSRSEMNVSTLELGDSALYLCASSWAGISGSRSPLHFGNGTRLTVT.

The gene calls are TRBV6-4 and TRBJ1-2, with D hard to call. The V end was cut by 6 bases, the J end by 6 bases, with 23 bases between. The CDR3 runs to 16 residues. The V gene's germline CDR1 is MRHNA and CDR2 SNTAGT. This chain's CDR3 is CASSLGEGTPVDGYTF. In DNA form, the CDR3 reads TGTGCCAGCAGCCTTGGCGAGGGCACCCCTGTCGATGGCTACACCTTC.

This chain links TRBV2 with TRBJ2-5; TRBD1 matches 8 bases. Germline loops: CDR1 SNHLY, CDR2 FYNNEI. V gave up 2 bases and J gave up 2 bases; unmatched junction bases: 1. CDR3 length: 14 amino acids. In nucleotides, the CDR3 is TGTGCCAGCAGTGAAAGGACAGGGCAAGAGACCCAGTACTTC. Translation gives CASSERTGQETQYF.

The rearrangement links TRBV5-1 to TRBJ2-1, with D tentatively TRBD2 (5 bases). The V gene lost 2 bases and the J gene lost 0 bases, with 15 bases spanning the gap. This CDR3 comprises 17 residues. Germline V gene sequence: CDR1 SGHRS, CDR2 YFSETQ. DNA of the CDR3: TGCGCCAGCAGCTTCGGACTCTATACCGACTCCTACAATGAGCAGTTCTTC. Protein sequence: CASSFGLYTDSYNEQFF.

The genes are TRBV3-1 (or the pseudogene TRBV3-2) and TRBJ2-7; no clear D. The V end was cut by 3 bases, the J end by 2 bases, with 8 bases between. The germline gives CDR1 LGHDT, CDR2 YNNKEL (reference sequence). This CDR3 comprises 13 residues. The CDR3 spells CASSHGVPYEQYF. CDR3 bases: TGTGCCAGCAGCCATGGAGTCCCCTACGAGCAGTACTTC.

The V and J genes are TRBV7-8 and TRBJ2-1; the D is unclear. The CDR3 is made up of 15 amino acids. Germline CDR1 is SGHVS and CDR2 is FQNEAQ. Deletions cut 3 bases from V and 8 bases from J, with 17 bases between. The CDR3 region is CASSFRGGSADEQFF. Written as DNA, the CDR3 is TGTGCCAGCAGCTTCCGCGGTGGGTCGGCGGATGAGCAGTTCTTC.

The chain's CDR3 is CASSHPGLAGELFF. The CDR3 region has the DNA TGCGCCAGCAGCCATCCGGGACTAGCCGGGGAGCTGTTTTTT. The genes are TRBV4-1 and TRBJ2-2; 8 nucleotides line up with TRBD2. CDR3 length: 14 amino acids. CDR1 MGHRA and CDR2 YSYEKL come from the germline V gene. V lost 3 bases to trimming and J lost 6 bases; unmatched junction nucleotides: 3.

The V call is TRBV14, the J call TRBJ1-4; 10 positions agree with TRBD1. The germline V gene has CDR1 SGHDN and CDR2 FVKESK. This CDR3 comprises 15 residues. The V and J ends lost 4 bases and 6 bases, in that order; junction bases with no gene match: 5. The CDR3 coding sequence is TGTGCCAGCAGCCCCAGGACAGGGGGGGATGAAAAACTGTTTTTT. Translated, it gives CASSPRTGGDEKLFF.